This T cell receptor (beta chain) was observed in a study of T cell repertoires in cytomegalovirus infection. Study context: An indication of both CMV infection and matching HLA type came from public TCR beta signatures.

Study-level results: Dominating the ex vivo response were HLA-C-restricted CMV-specific TCR beta clonotypes.

A note on this clonotype: What it binds is unknown.

TCRdb re-derived calls from the reads in MiXCR, one entry per CDR3 protein. In the table there are roughly 300,000 distinct CDR3 sequences, over 7.5% of which are singletons. The CDR3 consists of 15 residues. V shed 6 bases and J shed 0 bases, with 11 bases lying between them. Germline CDR1 and CDR2: MGHDK and SYGVNS. The chain carries TRBV25-1 and TRBJ2-2; D uncertain. The material sequenced was PBMCs. This sequence was found in a human donor in good health (CMV status not recorded). Some clones in this sample may be carry-over from other donors' samples. The CDR3 is CASSRSEANTGELFF. DNA for the CDR3: TGTGCCAGCAGCCGTAGTGAGGCGAACACCGGGGAGCTGTTTTTT.